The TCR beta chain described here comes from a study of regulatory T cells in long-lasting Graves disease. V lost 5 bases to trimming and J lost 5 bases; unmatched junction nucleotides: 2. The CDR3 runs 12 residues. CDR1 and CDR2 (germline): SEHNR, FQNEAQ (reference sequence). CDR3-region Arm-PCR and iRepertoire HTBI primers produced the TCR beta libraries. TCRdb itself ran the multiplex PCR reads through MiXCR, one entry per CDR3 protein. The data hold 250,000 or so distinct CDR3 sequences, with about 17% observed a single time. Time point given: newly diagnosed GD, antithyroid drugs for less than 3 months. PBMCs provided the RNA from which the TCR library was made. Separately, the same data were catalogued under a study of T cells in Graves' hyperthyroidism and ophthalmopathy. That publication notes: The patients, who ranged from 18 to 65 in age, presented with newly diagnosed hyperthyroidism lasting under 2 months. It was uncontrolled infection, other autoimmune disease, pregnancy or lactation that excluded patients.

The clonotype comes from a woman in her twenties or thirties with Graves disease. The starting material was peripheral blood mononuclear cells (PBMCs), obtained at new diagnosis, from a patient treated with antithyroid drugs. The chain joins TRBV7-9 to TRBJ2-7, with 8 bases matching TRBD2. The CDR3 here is CASSREGDEQYF. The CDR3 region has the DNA TGTGCCAGCAGCCGGGAGGGGGACGAGCAGTACTTC.